Detailed here is one TCR beta chain. The target antigen is unknown. TCRdb fed the reads into MiXCR, producing one record per CDR3 protein. The sample contains about 310,000 distinct CDR3 sequences, about 17% of which appear only once. The sample belongs to a study of T cell repertoires in cytomegalovirus infection. Points from the study as a whole: Dominating the ex vivo response were HLA-C-restricted CMV-specific TCR beta clonotypes.

Deletions cut 6 bases from V and 0 bases from J, with 9 bases between. CDR1 is MNHNY, CDR2 SVGAGI, per germline (reference sequence). There are 14 residues in the CDR3. The material sequenced was PBMCs. This chain joins TRBV6-6 and TRBJ1-3; D is perhaps TRBD1 (6 bases). This receptor was obtained from a human donor in good health (CMV status not recorded). Some clones in this sample may be carry-over from other donors' samples. The CDR3 region is CASRVQGSGNTIYF. CDR3 coding DNA: TGTGCCAGCAGGGTACAGGGCTCTGGAAACACCATATATTTT.